Below are 10 T cell receptor beta chains sequenced from a single sample in a study of technical replicates of blood from a handful of donors. Libraries were prepared by immunoSEQ multiplex PCR; TCRdb keeps only in-frame clonotypes and omits some of them. The data hold about 50,000 clones, with roughly 96% observed a single time. Sequences were obtained from PBMCs. Receptors were obtained from a human donor in good health. Some clones in this sample may be carry-over from other donors' samples.

The chain links TRBV11-2 to TRBJ1-4; 9 bases line up with TRBD1. The ends lost 3 bases at V and 7 bases at J; junction bases unmatched: 3. The CDR3 covers 14 residues. Germline CDR1 is SGHAT and CDR2 is FQNNGV. CDR3 DNA sequence: TGTGCCAGCAGCTTCGGGACAGGGATTGAAAAACTGTTTTTT. It encodes CASSFGTGIEKLFF. Full variable domain (missing parts from reference TRBV11-2 and TRBJ1-4): EAGVAQSPRYKIIEKRQSVAFWCNPISGHATLYWYQQILGQGPKLLIQFQNNGVVDDSQLPKDRFSAERLKGVDSTLKIQPAKLEDSAVYLCASSFGTGIEKLFFGSGTQLSVL.

The chain combines TRBV10-3 with TRBJ2-7; TRBD1 matches 10 bases. From germline, CDR1 is ENHRY and CDR2 SYGVKD. The V segment lost 6 bases and the J segment 4 bases; nucleotides outside the gene matches: 3. The CDR3 is 13 residues long. The CDR3 is CAISGQGGYEQYF. DNA of the CDR3: TGTGCCATCAGCGGACAGGGGGGTTACGAGCAGTACTTC.

The chain is built from TRBV9 and TRBJ2-3; 7 nucleotides align to TRBD2. CDR3 length: 17 amino acids. The V gene end was trimmed by 3 bases and the J gene end by 4 bases; junction bases not matched to a gene: 14. Germline-derived CDR1 and CDR2 are SGDLS and YYNGEE. As DNA, the CDR3 is TGTGCCAGCAGCGAGGGGTCGGGCGGGAGAGGGTCAGATACGCAGTATTTT. Its translation is CASSEGSGGRGSDTQYF.

V gene TRBV5-1 combines with J gene TRBJ2-7; 8 bases agree with TRBD2. This CDR3 comprises 15 residues. V shed 0 bases, J shed 2 bases, and the junction held 4 bases outside the gene matches. Looked up from germline, CDR1 is SGHRS and CDR2 is YFSETQ. The CDR3 loop reads CASSLGAGGTYEQYF. CDR3 bases: TGCGCCAGCAGCTTGGGGGCGGGGGGAACCTACGAGCAGTACTTC.

The gene calls are TRBV5-4 and TRBJ2-7; 14 bases map to TRBD2. In germline, CDR1 is SGHNT, CDR2 YYREEE (reference sequence). V shed 2 bases and J 9 bases; nucleotides not matched to a gene: 4. This CDR3 contains 14 residues. CDR3 bases: TGTGCCAGCAGCTTTTACGGGACTAGCGGGAGGCAGTACTTC. Translating gives CASSFYGTSGRQYF.

The chain is built from TRBV5-1 and TRBJ2-1; D is unclear. The CDR3 is 13 residues long. The germline V gene has CDR1 SGHRS and CDR2 YFSETQ. Trimming cost V 1 base and J 4 bases, with 6 bases left between them. The CDR3 DNA reads TGCGCCAGCAGCTTGTCCGGGTACAATGAGCAGTTCTTC. Residues: CASSLSGYNEQFF.

The chain links TRBV5-1 to TRBJ1-6, with 7 bases aligning to TRBD1. This CDR3 has 13 amino acids. Germline CDR1 SGHRS, CDR2 YFSETQ. Trimming took 0 bases from V and 10 from J; bases not matched to a gene: 1. DNA of the CDR3: TGCGCCAGCAGCTTGGGGACAGGCTCACCCCTCCACTTT. It translates to CASSLGTGSPLHF.

This chain connects TRBV4-2 to TRBJ2-5, with D possibly TRBD2 on 5 matching bases. The CDR3 extends over 15 amino acids. CDR1 and CDR2 (germline): LGHNA, YNFKEQ. Trimming took 0 bases from V and 2 from J, leaving 10 bases between them. The CDR3 DNA reads as TGTGCCAGCAGCCAAGACCGGACTTCACAAGAGACCCAGTACTTC. Amino acid sequence: CASSQDRTSQETQYF.

This clone has more than one count but fewer than ten. The rearrangement uses TRBV7-9 and TRBJ1-1, with no clear D. This CDR3 has 16 residues. V lost 5 bases to trimming and J lost 0 bases, with 16 bases between them. Germline assignment: CDR1 SEHNR and CDR2 FQNEAQ (reference sequence). This CDR3 is CASSPRGSGMNTEAFF. The CDR3 DNA sequence: TGTGCCAGCAGCCCTAGAGGGTCGGGGATGAACACTGAAGCTTTCTTT.

The chain employs TRBV7-2 and TRBJ2-7; D unresolved. Trimming cost V 3 bases and J 0 bases, with 9 bases left between them. The V gene's germline CDR1 is SGHTA and CDR2 FQGNSA. The CDR3 spans 14 residues. CDR3 amino acids: CASSFHHNSYEQYF. The CDR3 DNA sequence: TGTGCCAGCAGCTTTCATCACAACTCCTACGAGCAGTACTTC.